This TCR beta chain comes out of a study of lymphopenia after photon versus proton radiotherapy (dated by TCRdb to between 2018 and 2020). Concerning the study at large: The study compared the immunological effects of photon versus proton radiation therapy in patients with gastrointestinal tumors who developed high-grade lymphopenia. A cohort of approximately 20 patients with gastrointestinal tumors who received either photon or proton therapy and subsequently developed lymphopenia was included. The study was designed to characterize how the impact on the immune system differs between the two radiation modalities. General findings and caveats noted by the study authors: Across the cohort, a larger post-nadir drop in TCR diversity was inversely correlated with overall survival time among patients who died. Once the lymphocyte count had reached its nadir, the repertoires of photon-treated patients showed oligoclonal expansion, particularly of CD8+ Temra cells, and this expansion drove the decline in diversity. The survival association was assessed only in patients who died, and the authors presented better survival with proton therapy as a possibility rather than a demonstrated result. Proton-treated patients stayed relatively stable during treatment, while photon-treated patients lost naive T cells and TCR diversity and gained effector/memory populations.

Concerning this clone itself: Its antigen specificity is not known. Qualities for individual bases were not recorded, and no much larger clone is one base off.

Libraries were constructed by the immunoSEQ multiplex PCR assay. T cell repertoires were profiled with deep sequencing of rearranged TCR beta loci together with multiparametric flow cytometry. TCRdb took over this immuneACCESS table, retaining in-frame rearrangements with V and J assigned. Such tables are incomplete; in checked studies, under half of the missing clones stem from an unresolved V gene, and the remainder is unexplained. Recorded for this sample are tens of thousands of clones; approximately 95% of them occurred a single time. The ten top clones hold 0.55% to 0.9% of the sample. For CDR1 and CDR2, the germline V gene (reference sequence) lists SGHNT and YYREEE. Between the V and J ends, shortened by 2 bases and 3 bases respectively, the junction contains 13 bases. From its cysteine to its phenylalanine, the CDR3 spans 15 amino acids. The retained sequence is limited to the CDR3, 45 bases, with the frame set at the first base.

This material consisted of peripheral blood, taken from a patient treated with photon-based radiotherapy. This clonotype was sampled from a woman in her 50s with cholangiocarcinoma. The V gene is TRBV5-4 and the J gene is TRBJ2-3; a tentative D match to TRBD2 spans 7 bases. The CDR3 here reads CASSFGGGGTDTQYF. The sequenced DNA is TGTGCCAGCAGCTTTGGAGGGGGAGGGACAGATACGCAGTATTTT.